In its sample, the clone carrying this T cell receptor beta chain was seen a few times. The target antigen is unknown. Using quantitative 5'-RACE with molecular barcodes, the authors made TCR beta libraries. One entry per CDR3 protein results from TCRdb running MiXCR on the 5' RACE reads. The repertoire holds some 400,000 distinct CDR3 sequences, with approximately 20% as singletons. The data are from a study of CD8 T cells in ankylosing spondylitis. Whole-study findings and limits: There were earlier reports of some motif variants in reactive arthritis synovial fluid and blood. Matched ankylosing spondylitis synovial fluid reportedly showed significant enrichment of disease-linked clones. Researchers report that disease-linked clones proved CD8+ and relatively rare in peripheral blood. What appeared characteristic of ankylosing spondylitis blood was a TCR beta motif of eight highly homologous variants.

This TCR was recovered from a male donor with ankylosing spondylitis. Sequencing was performed on blood, either unsorted or a sorted T cell fraction (not recorded which).

CDR3 sequence: CASSPRWGPTQYF. The CDR3 region has the DNA TGTGCCAGCAGCCCAAGGTGGGGCCCTACGCAGTATTTT. The chain couples TRBV7-2 to TRBJ2-3; D might be TRBD1 (5 bases). Trimming stripped 5 bases from V and 8 bases from J, with 14 bases between. The germline gives CDR1 SGHTA, CDR2 FQGNSA. This CDR3 has 13 residues.